The TCR beta chain under discussion was sequenced for a study of CD8+ T cells in alopecia areata. Germline V gene data show CDR1 as SGHDT and CDR2 as YYEEEE. The CDR3 totals 14 residues. The V and J ends lost 0 bases and 9 bases respectively, with 15 bases between them. Sample treatment: oral pan-JAK inhibitor, 5-10 mg twice daily. About this clone: Its antigen is undetermined.

The sequencing template was cDNA reverse transcribed from extracted RNA. Profiling relied on immunoSEQ multiplex PCR, and the TCRdb table lists in-frame clones only, not all of them. The sample has under 300,000 clones, 45% to 70% seen once. Study observations and caveats: Uncertainty about whether baseline CD8+ expansion is linked to response remains, with one nonresponder. Among the 100 top clones, expanded CD8+ clones, like scalp clonality, were significantly decreased by tofacitinib. Amid tofacitinib therapy, many expanded lesional clones stayed present in scalp and blood.

The sample in question was CD4+ T cells sorted from blood, obtained around week 53, from a patient treated with tofacitinib. J is TRBJ2-5 and V is TRBV5-6, with D tentatively TRBD2 (6 bases). This clonotype was sampled from a human donor with alopecia areata. The CDR3 sequence is CASSLGRGTPAQYF. The CDR3 DNA reads as TGTGCCAGCAGCTTGGGGCGGGGAACCCCGGCCCAGTACTTC.